The source of this T cell receptor beta chain is a study of T cells in Graves' hyperthyroidism and ophthalmopathy. Using RNA transcripts as the source, TCR beta CDR3 regions were amplified. The HTBI set primed first-round TCR CDR3 RT-PCR. TCRdb independently ran MiXCR on the multiplex PCR reads; one entry per CDR3 protein. The table has around 720,000 distinct CDR3 sequences, roughly a third seen once; the top ten hold 31%. Clinical symptoms, serum thyroxine and TRAb, thyroid ultrasound and orbital computed tomography were used for the diagnoses. The CDR3 sequence is 17 residues long. The germline V gene has CDR1 LNHDA and CDR2 SQIVND (reference sequence). The V end was cut by 7 bases, the J end by 4 bases, with 22 bases between.

The sequencing input was blood. This receptor was taken from a woman aged 40-49 years with Graves' hyperthyroidism. This rearrangement joins TRBV19 to TRBJ2-2; D might be TRBD1 (5 bases). The chain's CDR3 is CASTPRKGPGGTGELFF. The CDR3 DNA sequence: TGTGCCAGTACTCCAAGAAAGGGGCCGGGCGGCACCGGGGAGCTGTTTTTT.